This T cell receptor beta chain is from a study of T-cell memory formation after mild COVID-19. Study context: Across donors, TCR clusters were largely donor specific. General study findings and limits: A second wave expanding day 15 to 37 was CD4+-biased; contracting clones were balanced.

A single record per CDR3 protein comes from TCRdb applying MiXCR to the 5' RACE reads. This sample carries around 510,000 distinct CDR3 sequences, roughly a fifth of them seen once, and the ten largest clones take around 7.7%. CDR1 is MGHDK, CDR2 SYGVNS, per germline. V lost 5 bases, J lost 6 bases, and 8 bases lay in between. The CDR3 is 12 amino acids. This clonotype was seen more than once but under ten times. As yet, its antigen is unknown. The specimen sequenced was PBMCs or a T cell subset sorted from them (not recorded which). J is TRBJ2-1 and V is TRBV25-1, with D unresolved. This clonotype originated in an adult woman who had mild COVID-19 (a few samples of this study predate the infection). Cell type and time point are not known. DNA for the CDR3: TGTGCCAGCAGTTCGGAAACCAATGAGCAGTTCTTC. This sequence encodes CASSSETNEQFF. The entire variable domain, with the rest obtained from reference TRBV25-1 and TRBJ2-1, is as follows: EADIYQTPRYLVIGTGKKITLECSQTMGHDKMYWYQQDPGMELHLIHYSYGVNSTEKGDLSSESTVSRIRTEHFPLTLESARPSHTSQYLCASSSETNEQFFGPGTRLTVL.